The 29 T cell receptor beta chains listed next were all sequenced from one sample in a study of blood T cell repertoires in COVID-19. This table comes from immunoSEQ multiplex PCR, and its TCRdb copy is limited to in-frame clones, with some not included. There are about 210,000 clones in the sample; roughly 84% occur only once, and approximately 10% lies in the top ten. Sequenced sample: peripheral blood. The receptor source for this set is a woman aged 80 or older with COVID-19, enrolled during active disease.

This rearrangement joins TRBV19 to TRBJ1-6, with a tentative D call TRBD1 (5 bases). The CDR3 runs 15 residues. The V gene lost 0 bases and the J gene lost 10 bases, with 13 bases spanning the gap. Germline CDR1 and CDR2: LNHDA and SQIVND (reference sequence). The CDR3 DNA is TGTGCCAGTAGTATAGAATGGCAGGGTAGATCACCCCTCCACTTT. Translation: CASSIEWQGRSPLHF. The full variable domain, in which reference TRBV19 and TRBJ1-6 provide the parts outside the CDR3, is DGGITQSPKYLFRKEGQNVTLSCEQNLNHDAMYWYRQDPGQGLRLIYYSQIVNDFQKGDIAEGYSVSREKKESFPLTVTSAQKNPTAFYLCASSIEWQGRSPLHFGNGTRLTVT.

The J gene is TRBJ2-1, the V gene TRBV5-1; D perhaps matches TRBD2 (6 bases). Germline V gives CDR1 SGHRS, CDR2 YFSETQ. This CDR3 has 16 residues. The germline V and J ends were trimmed by 1 base and 0 bases, with 11 bases remaining between them. The CDR3 loop is CASSLSGVSSYNEQFF. For the CDR3, the DNA is TGCGCCAGCAGCTTGTCGGGGGTCAGCTCCTACAATGAGCAGTTCTTC.

The chain has TRBV23-1 and TRBJ1-2, with D hard to call. TRBV23-1 is annotated as an ORF whose role is uncertain. The CDR3 covers 15 residues. Deletions cut 6 bases from V and 4 bases from J, with 18 bases between. Here the CDR3 reads CASRPREGSIYGYTF. CDR3 nucleotides: TGCGCCAGCAGGCCCCGGGAGGGAAGCATCTATGGCTACACCTTC.

The chain is built from TRBV28 and TRBJ2-7; 8 bases line up with TRBD1. V shed 5 bases and J 3 bases; nucleotides not matched to a gene: 12. The CDR3 spans 16 residues. The germline V gene has CDR1 MDHEN and CDR2 SYDVKM. CDR3 in amino acids: CASSPTIGQGDYEQYF. The CDR3 coding sequence is TGTGCCAGCAGTCCGACGATAGGACAGGGCGACTACGAGCAGTACTTC.

The chain links TRBV7-9 to TRBJ2-5; 10 nucleotides agree with TRBD1. The CDR3 length is 15 residues. V dropped 5 bases and J dropped 5; count of bases not matched to a gene: 8. The germline V gene has CDR1 SEHNR and CDR2 FQNEAQ (reference sequence). The CDR3 nucleotides are TGTGCCAGCAGCCCATGGACAGGGGGAAGGGAGACCCAGTACTTC. Protein product: CASSPWTGGRETQYF.

This chain connects TRBV6-5 to TRBJ2-1; D is perhaps TRBD1 (5 bases). Trimming took 5 bases from V and 0 from J, leaving 8 bases between them. Germline V gene lookup returns CDR1 MNHEY and CDR2 SVGAGI. The CDR3 covers 14 residues. CDR3 loop: CASSQGPSYNEQFF. CDR3 DNA: TGTGCCAGCAGTCAGGGCCCCTCCTACAATGAGCAGTTCTTC.

This clone was detected only once. This chain connects TRBV9 to TRBJ2-3; D might be TRBD1 (6 bases). The CDR3 spans 15 residues. Germline CDR1 and CDR2: SGDLS and YYNGEE. V was trimmed by 3 bases and J by 0 bases, leaving 11 bases between them. The CDR3 loop reads CASSEQGFSTDTQYF. For the CDR3, the DNA is TGTGCCAGCAGCGAACAGGGATTTAGCACAGATACGCAGTATTTT.

The CDR3 loop is CASRGVKLFF. The CDR3 DNA sequence: TGTGCCAGTCGGGGGGTAAAACTGTTTTTT. The chain uses TRBV6-5 and TRBJ1-4, with D perhaps matching TRBD1 (5 bases). Germline lookup yields CDR1 MNHEY and CDR2 SVGAGI. The CDR3 spans 10 residues. The V end was cut by 9 bases, the J end by 10 bases, with 9 bases between.

Here the CDR3 reads CASSVAGTGGLDTQYF. The CDR3 nucleotides read TGTGCCAGCAGCGTAGCGGGAACAGGGGGCCTGGATACGCAGTATTTT. This chain links TRBV9 with TRBJ2-3; 9 nucleotides agree with TRBD1. The CDR3 is 16 residues long. CDR1 is SGDLS, CDR2 YYNGEE, per germline. V shed 0 bases, J shed 6 bases, and the junction held 8 bases outside the gene matches.

The rearrangement links TRBV2 to TRBJ1-1; 9 bases line up with TRBD1. The trim removed 6 bases at V and 2 bases at J, leaving 7 bases unmatched. This CDR3 region has 15 residues. Germline CDR1 is SNHLY and CDR2 is FYNNEI. CDR3 protein: CASRGTGSSNTEAFF. In nucleotides, the CDR3 is TGTGCCAGCAGAGGGACAGGGAGTTCCAACACTGAAGCTTTCTTT.

The chain combines TRBV19 with TRBJ2-5, with 10 bases aligning to TRBD1. V was clipped by 3 bases and J by 5 bases; unmatched bases: 9. The CDR3 runs to 16 residues. CDR1 is LNHDA and CDR2 is SQIVND in the germline V gene (reference sequence). This CDR3 reads CASSIKPGQGIETQYF. CDR3 bases: TGTGCCAGTAGTATCAAACCGGGACAGGGGATTGAGACCCAGTACTTC.

The CDR3 nucleotides read TGCGCCAGCAGCCGGGACGGGGGGAATTCACCCCTCCACTTT. As protein: CASSRDGGNSPLHF. The genes are TRBV5-1 and TRBJ1-6, with a tentative D call TRBD1 (5 bases). The CDR3 contains 14 residues. Trimming took 4 bases from V and 7 from J, leaving 12 bases between them. CDR1 is SGHRS, CDR2 YFSETQ, per germline. The complete variable domain, with remaining parts taken from reference TRBV5-1 and TRBJ1-6, reads KAGVTQTPRYLIKTRGQQVTLSCSPISGHRSVSWYQQTPGQGLQFLFEYFSETQRNKGNFPGRFSGRQFSNSRSEMNVSTLELGDSALYLCASSRDGGNSPLHFGNGTRLTVT.

This clone appeared once. This chain uses TRBV11-2 with TRBJ2-5; weak D call: TRBD2 (7 bases). CDR3 length: 17 residues. Trimming pared 4 bases from V and 2 bases from J, leaving 20 bases between. Germline-derived CDR1 and CDR2 are SGHAT and FQNNGV. CDR3 region: CASSSPGGGRIQETQYF. DNA for the CDR3: TGTGCCAGCAGCTCCCCTGGGGGCGGGAGAATACAAGAGACCCAGTACTTC.

This chain uses TRBV3-1 (or the pseudogene TRBV3-2) with TRBJ2-2; 7 bases match TRBD1. From germline, CDR1 is LGHDT and CDR2 YNNKEL (reference sequence). V was pared by 4 bases and J by 5 bases, with 10 bases of the junction left unmatched. This CDR3 comprises 16 residues. The CDR3 here is CASSRRTGTETGELFF. The DNA of the CDR3 is TGTGCCAGCAGCCGAAGGACCGGGACAGAAACCGGGGAGCTGTTTTTT.

The J gene is TRBJ2-7, the V gene TRBV2; D is unclear. Germline V CDR1 and CDR2: SNHLY, FYNNEI. This CDR3 has 15 amino acids. Trimming removed 6 bases from V and 0 bases from J, with 15 bases in between. The CDR3 loop is CASRMEPSGSYEQYF. The DNA for the CDR3 is TGTGCCAGCAGGATGGAACCCTCGGGCTCCTACGAGCAGTACTTC.

The rearrangement links TRBV12-3 or TRBV12-4 to TRBJ2-7; no reliable D call. There are 13 residues in the CDR3. V was cut by 5 bases and J by 6 bases, with 14 bases left in between. CDR3: CASSLAARGEQYF. The DNA of the CDR3 is TGTGCCAGCAGTCTTGCCGCCCGCGGCGAGCAGTACTTC.

The V call is TRBV19, the J call TRBJ1-5; perhaps TRBD1 as D (5 bases). Germline CDR1 is LNHDA and CDR2 is SQIVND (reference sequence). Trimming left V 5 bases short and J 1 base short, with 15 bases between. The CDR3 extends over 16 amino acids. The CDR3 region has the DNA TGTGCCAGTAGTGACAGCGGGGGGGGGAGCAATCAGCCCCAGCATTTT. Its translation: CASSDSGGGSNQPQHF.

The chain combines TRBV10-1 with TRBJ2-2; D is possibly TRBD1 (6 bases). The germline V and J ends were trimmed by 2 bases and 1 base, with 11 bases remaining between them. The CDR3 covers 16 residues. CDR1 and CDR2 (germline): WNHNN, SYGVQD (reference sequence). For the CDR3, the DNA is TGCGCCAGCAGTGAGCAAGGGGGTGAGAACACCGGGGAGCTGTTTTTT. Protein: CASSEQGGENTGELFF.

This chain joins TRBV5-1 and TRBJ2-7, with 9 nucleotides matching TRBD1. The CDR3 contains 15 residues. The germline V gene encodes CDR1 SGHRS and CDR2 YFSETQ. The V segment lost 0 bases and the J segment 6 bases; nucleotides outside the gene matches: 7. The CDR3 region has the DNA TGCGCCAGCAGCTTGGATCCGGGACAGGGAACCGAGCAGTACTTC. Its protein product is CASSLDPGQGTEQYF.

V gene TRBV6-5 combines with J gene TRBJ1-4; 12 positions agree with TRBD1. Germline loops: CDR1 MNHEY, CDR2 SVGAGI. Trimming cost V 8 bases and J 3 bases; bases outside gene matches: 4. This CDR3 region has 15 residues. The CDR3 bases are TGTGCCAGCCGGGACAGGGGGCTCGCTAATGAAAAACTGTTTTTT. Its translation is CASRDRGLANEKLFF.

The chain links TRBV6-1 to TRBJ1-3; D might be TRBD1 (6 bases). The germline CDR1 and CDR2 sequences are MNHNS and SASEGT. The V gene lost 6 bases and the J gene lost 0 bases, with 21 bases spanning the gap. The CDR3 totals 18 residues. The CDR3 reads CASREQGNLHTSGNTIYF. The CDR3 DNA follows: TGTGCCAGCAGGGAACAGGGTAACCTTCATACCTCTGGAAACACCATATATTTT.

J is TRBJ1-5 and V is TRBV20-1; D unclear. Trimming shortened V by 3 bases and J by 0 bases, and 9 bases separated the two germline ends. The length of the CDR3 is 14 residues. Per germline, CDR1 DFQATT and CDR2 SNEGSKA (reference sequence). CDR3 sequence: CSASRADSNQPQHF. CDR3 nucleotide sequence: TGCAGTGCTAGTCGAGCTGATAGCAATCAGCCCCAGCATTTT.

This chain uses TRBV5-6 with TRBJ1-1; D unresolved. The germline CDR1 and CDR2 sequences are SGHDT and YYEEEE. Trimming left V 2 bases short and J 5 bases short, with 10 bases between. The CDR3 is made up of 13 amino acids. The CDR3, as DNA: TGTGCCAGCAGCTTTGAGGGTGCGACTGAAGCTTTCTTT. The encoded protein is CASSFEGATEAFF.

The V and J genes are TRBV7-9 and TRBJ2-7; 7 bases agree with TRBD1. Unmatched junction bases numbered 4, after V lost 5 bases and J lost 6 bases. CDR1 is SEHNR and CDR2 is FQNEAQ in the germline V gene (reference sequence). This CDR3 contains 12 residues. CDR3 protein: CASSANRGEQYF. DNA of the CDR3: TGTGCCAGCAGCGCCAACAGGGGCGAGCAGTACTTC.

This clone was detected only once. The chain carries TRBV7-3 and TRBJ2-2, with 9 bases lining up with TRBD1. CDR1 SGHTA and CDR2 FQGTGA come from the germline V gene. The trim removed 4 bases at V and 6 bases at J, leaving 3 bases unmatched. CDR3 length equals 14 residues. Written as DNA, the CDR3 is TGTGCCAGCAGCTGGGACAGGGCATCCGGGGAGCTGTTTTTT. Its protein product is CASSWDRASGELFF.

The V and J genes are TRBV5-1 and TRBJ1-5; TRBD1 is a possible D gene (5 bases). Trimming pared 2 bases from V and 6 bases from J, leaving 12 bases between. Germline V lookup: CDR1 SGHRS, CDR2 YFSETQ. The CDR3 totals 14 residues. Here the CDR3 DNA reads TGCGCCAGCAGCTTAGGGGATGATAGTCAGCCCCAGCATTTT. Translated, it gives CASSLGDDSQPQHF.

The chain recombines TRBV18 with TRBJ1-3; TRBD1 might be the D (6 bases). The germline V gene encodes CDR1 KGHSH and CDR2 LQKENI. V was clipped by 4 bases and J by 4 bases, with 8 bases between them. CDR3 length: 13 amino acids. As DNA, the CDR3 is TGTGCCAGCTCACGCGGACAGGGAAACACCATATATTTT. Protein sequence: CASSRGQGNTIYF.

V and J are TRBV5-1 and TRBJ2-3; 10 nucleotides match TRBD2. CDR3 length: 17 residues. CDR1 and CDR2 (germline): SGHRS, YFSETQ. The junction had 8 bases not matched to a gene; V was cut back by 4 bases and J by 0 bases. DNA for the CDR3: TGCGCCAGCAGCCTGATAGCGGGGGGCGCTAGCACAGATACGCAGTATTTT. The encoded protein is CASSLIAGGASTDTQYF.

The chain joins TRBV6-6 to TRBJ2-1, with TRBD1 as a possible D gene (6 bases). Germline CDR1 reads MNHNY; CDR2 reads SVGAGI (reference sequence). The CDR3 extends over 14 amino acids. The V end was cut by 4 bases, the J end by 1 base, with 8 bases between. The CDR3 coding sequence is TGTGCCAGCAGTTCGGACAGTTCCTACAATGAGCAGTTCTTC. This sequence encodes CASSSDSSYNEQFF.